The entry that follows covers one T cell receptor beta chain sequence. The study recruited people aged 18 to 89 years across some 23 US areas. Two negative PCRs, clearance, or symptom resolution were required of recovered Cohort 3 donors. This entry comes from a study of blood T cell repertoires in COVID-19. As for the study in general: T cells, B-cell-depleted T cells, or PBMCs supplied cDNA or gDNA.

In the original processing: Nucleated cell counts were estimated from reference gene primer amplification. The repertoire was sequenced with immunoSEQ multiplex PCR; TCRdb's copy has only in-frame clones and lacks some. D and trimming were read from the DNA, whereas the V and J calls and clone size are those reported in that table. The sample lists roughly 240,000 clones; 86% were seen once. The CDR3 consists of 14 residues. V lost 5 bases to trimming and J lost 8 bases; unmatched junction nucleotides: 4. Germline V gene data show CDR1 as WSHSY and CDR2 as SAAADI. Sequenced material: PBMCs or T cells enriched from blood (not recorded which). The genes are TRBV10-2 and TRBJ2-1; TRBD2 matches 12 bases. This receptor was taken from a woman between 50 and 59 years old who had recovered from COVID-19. In DNA, the CDR3 is TGCGCCAGCAGTCCGACTAGCGGGAGTTATGAGCAGTTCTTC. This encodes CASSPTSGSYEQFF.